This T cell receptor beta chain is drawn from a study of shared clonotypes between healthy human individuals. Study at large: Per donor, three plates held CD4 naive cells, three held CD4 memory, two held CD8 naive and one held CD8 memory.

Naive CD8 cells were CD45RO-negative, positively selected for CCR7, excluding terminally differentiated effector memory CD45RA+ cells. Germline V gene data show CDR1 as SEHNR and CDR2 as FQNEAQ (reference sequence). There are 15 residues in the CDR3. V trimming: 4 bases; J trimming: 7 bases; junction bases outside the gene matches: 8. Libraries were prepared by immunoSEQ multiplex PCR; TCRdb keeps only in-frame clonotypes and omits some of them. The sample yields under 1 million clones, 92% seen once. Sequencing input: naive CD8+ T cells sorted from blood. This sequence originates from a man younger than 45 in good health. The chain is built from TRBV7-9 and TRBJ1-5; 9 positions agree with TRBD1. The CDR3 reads CASSSNTGGEQPQHF. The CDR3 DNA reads TGTGCCAGCAGCTCTAATACAGGGGGCGAGCAGCCCCAGCATTTT.